This TCR beta chain was sequenced in a study of identical twins. The table lists this clonotype with a few counts. The CDR3 has 15 residues. Trimming cost V 6 bases and J 5 bases, with 19 bases left between them. CDR1 is MNHEY and CDR2 is SMNVEV in the germline V gene (reference sequence). TCRdb ran MiXCR on the 5' RACE reads and lists one entry per CDR3 protein. The table shows 310,000 or so distinct CDR3 sequences, with 8.5% to 9.5% occurring only once. This sample also appeared in a second study, on yellow fever vaccine responses in identical twins.

The chain couples TRBV27 to TRBJ2-5; either TRBD1 or TRBD2 may supply D (5 bases each). The sequence derives from a young woman in good health. The material sequenced was CD8+ T cells sorted from blood. CDR3 coding DNA: TGTGCCAGCAGCGTTCCAGGGCCTGAGGGGGAGACCCAGTACTTC. Translating gives CASSVPGPEGETQYF.